Sequencing of this T cell receptor (beta chain) was carried out in a study of PD-L1 blockade in urothelial cancer. Profiled with immunoSEQ multiplex PCR; TCRdb holds only in-frame clones, not every one. This sample yields about 86,000 clones, of which approximately 87% are seen a single time; roughly an eighth belongs to the top ten. The time point is: pretreatment peripheral blood. The germline CDR1 and CDR2 sequences are LNHDA and SQIVND (reference sequence). The J segment lost 5 bases and the V segment lost 4 bases, leaving 7 bases of the junction unmatched. This CDR3 is 16 amino acids long. The sample here was PBMCs, taken around atezolizumab (anti-PD-L1) treatment. The chain couples TRBV19 to TRBJ2-2, with 10 bases matching TRBD1. This sequence was found in a man between 60 and 75 years old with urothelial cancer. The CDR3, as DNA: TGTGCCAGTAGTACCCCGGGACAGGGGTGGACCGGGGAGCTGTTTTTT. Protein sequence: CASSTPGQGWTGELFF. Full variable domain (rest looked up from reference TRBV19 and TRBJ2-2): DGGITQSPKYLFRKEGQNVTLSCEQNLNHDAMYWYRQDPGQGLRLIYYSQIVNDFQKGDIAEGYSVSREKKESFPLTVTSAQKNPTAFYLCASSTPGQGWTGELFFGEGSRLTVL.